The 17 T cell receptor delta chains below all came from one sample that was sequenced in a study of gamma-delta T cells after stem cell transplantation. TCRdb applied CATT to the RT-PCR reads for clone calling. The sample holds roughly 4,700 delta-chain clones, 1.9% seen once. Sample: gamma-delta T cells. These TCRs come from a human donor. It is not recorded whose cells these are; they may come from a transplant donor.

As for this clone: The amino acid sequence in TCRdb belongs to a much larger clone and departs from this DNA's translation at residue 15, likely a sequencing read error; the sequence shown is translated from the DNA. V usage is TRDV2 and J usage is TRDJ1; 7 bases map to TRDD3. Germline CDR1 is GEAIGNYY and CDR2 is EKD. CDR3 size: 17 residues. The CDR3, as DNA: TGTGCCTGTGACACTCTCGTTGGGGGACAATACACCGATAAACCCATCTTT. This encodes CACDTLVGGQYTDKPIF.

This clone has just a few counts. This likely stems from a read error, as it lies one base from a far larger clone. This sample includes further DNA sequences coding for the same CDR3. The chain joins TRDV2 to TRDJ1; TRDD3 matches 11 bases. The germline gives CDR1 GEAIGNYY, CDR2 EKD. The J segment lost 4 bases and the V segment lost 6 bases, leaving 12 bases of the junction unmatched. This CDR3 is built from 16 residues. CDR3 sequence reads: CACYSITGGYVDKLIF. CDR3 bases: TGTGCCTGTTACTCGATTACTGGGGGATATGTCGATAAACTCATCTTT.

J is TRDJ3 and V is TRDV2; 11 bases are a match to TRDD3. This CDR3 is built from 19 residues. V lost 3 bases, J lost 2 bases, and 8 bases stayed unmatched. Germline CDR1 reads GEAIGNYY; CDR2 reads EKD. The CDR3, as DNA: TGTGCCTGTGACGCCCTACTGGGGGATAGTACCTGGGACACCCGACAGATGTTTTTC. It encodes CACDALLGDSTWDTRQMFF.

This clone is judged medium-sized. It is likely a read error: a sequence one base away is far more abundant. The same CDR3 can be traced to other DNA sequences in this sample. The chain is built from TRDV2 and TRDJ1; maybe TRDD3 (5 bases). Germline CDR1 reads GEAIGNYY; CDR2 reads EKD. The CDR3 loop spans 15 amino acids. The CDR3 nucleotides are TGCGCCTGTGACACAGTGGGGACGTACACCGATAAACTCATCTTT. This codes for CACDTVGTYTDKLIF.

There are many counts of this clone. The likely explanation is a read error, given a far larger clone one base away. V and J are TRDV2 and TRDJ1; TRDD2 might be the D (5 bases). Germline V gene lookup returns CDR1 GEAIGNYY and CDR2 EKD. The V and J ends lost 0 bases and 3 bases respectively, with 13 bases between them. CDR3 length equals 15 residues. The CDR3 loop reads CACDTIGLHADKLIF. CDR3 bases: TGTGCCTGTGACACCATTGGCCTTCACGCCGATAAACTCATCTTT.

This clone was counted only a few times. TCRdb's listed protein matches a much larger clone and diverges from this DNA's translation at residue 15, likely through a read error; the protein shown comes from the DNA. CDR3 loop: CACDTAGGYPSTTWGTRQMFF. CDR3 nucleotides: TGTGCCTGTGACACAGCAGGGGGATACCCCAGCACCACCTGGGGCACCCGACAGATGTTTTTC. This chain joins TRDV2 and TRDJ3, with 9 bases fitting TRDD3. CDR1 and CDR2 from the germline V gene are GEAIGNYY and EKD. The CDR3 is 21 amino acids.

This clone was observed a few times. The protein TCRdb gives is from a much larger clone and does not agree with this DNA's translation at residue 11, likely a read error; the protein shown here comes from the DNA. The sample has other DNA sequences that encode this CDR3 too. This chain joins TRDV2 and TRDJ1, with 9 bases lining up with TRDD3. Losses at the gene ends were 3 bases for V and 0 bases for J; bases not matched to a gene: 10. Germline V gene sequence: CDR1 GEAIGNYY, CDR2 EKD. CDR3 length equals 17 residues. The CDR3 bases are TGTGCCTGTGACGGACTGGGGGACCTTCTTGACACCGATAAACTCATCTTT. Amino acid sequence: CACDGLGDLLDTDKLIF.

Turning to this clone: Given a much more abundant clone one base away, this may be a read error. Other DNA sequences within the sample encode an identical CDR3. CDR3 amino acids: CACDPLLSGAGEYASTGRELIF. DNA for the CDR3: TGTGCCTGTGACCCGCTTCTCTCCGGCGCTGGGGAGTACGCGTCGACGGGCCGGGAACTCATCTTT. The V call is TRDV2, the J call TRDJ1, with a possible D match to TRDD3 (6 bases). This CDR3 spans 22 amino acids. Germline-derived CDR1 and CDR2 are GEAIGNYY and EKD. V was cut by 3 bases and J by 9 bases, with 43 bases left in between.

In its sample, this clone was seen a few times. The protein in TCRdb stems from a much larger clone and differs at residue 17 from this DNA's translation, likely a read error; here the protein is translated from the DNA. This chain links TRDV2 with TRDJ1, with 13 bases matching TRDD3. Germline CDR1 and CDR2: GEAIGNYY and EKD. The CDR3 has 18 amino acids. The CDR3 DNA sequence: TGTGCCTGTGACACCGTTTCGACTGGGGGATACGACACCGATAAACTCACCTTT. This translates into CACDTVSTGGYDTDKLTF.

Worth noting for this clone: TCRdb's protein for this DNA is that of a much larger clone and differs from the translation at residue 6, likely a read error; the protein shown is the DNA translation. The genes are TRDV2 and TRDJ1; 10 nucleotides agree with TRDD3. Trimming at V came to 3 bases and at J to 0 bases, leaving 12 bases not matched to a gene. CDR3 size: 18 residues. Germline V gene sequence: CDR1 GEAIGNYY, CDR2 EKD. The CDR3 loop reads CACDVPGDTEGHTDKLIF. For the CDR3, the DNA is TGTGCCTGTGACGTACCGGGGGATACGGAGGGGCACACCGATAAACTCATCTTT.

On this clone: This likely traces to a read error, being one base from a far larger clone. The same CDR3 also results from other DNA sequences found in this sample. The chain uses TRDV2 and TRDJ1, with TRDD3 matching over 9 bases. Looked up from germline, CDR1 is GEAIGNYY and CDR2 is EKD. CDR3 size: 22 residues. CDR3 coding DNA: TGTGCCTGTGACACGATGCTGTCACGGCCTGACGCTGGGGATACGCAGTCCGATAAGCTCATCTTT. This sequence encodes CACDTMLSRPDAGDTQSDKLIF.

The V and J genes are TRDV2 and TRDJ1; 11 bases are shared with TRDD3. The CDR3 sequence is 16 residues long. CDR1 and CDR2 from the germline V gene are GEAIGNYY and EKD. J gave up 4 bases and V 0 bases, and 6 bases lay outside the gene matches. The CDR3 region has the DNA TGTGCCTGTGACACCGTCACTGGGGGATATGTCGATAAACTCATCTTT. Its translation: CACDTVTGGYVDKLIF.

Regarding this clone: With only one base between it and a far larger clone, this is likely a read error. Other DNA sequences within the sample encode an identical CDR3. The chain recombines TRDV2 with TRDJ1, with no clear D. Germline-derived CDR1 and CDR2 are GEAIGNYY and EKD. CDR3 length: 16 amino acids. The V gene lost 7 bases and the J gene lost 7 bases, with 27 bases spanning the gap. CDR3 in DNA: TGTGCCTGCGACCCCGTAGGGGTCCCTGGAAAATCTAAACTCATCTTT. Residues: CACDPVGVPGKSKLIF.

The V gene is TRDV2, the J gene TRDJ1; 13 bases are shared with TRDD3. Losses at the gene ends were 3 bases for V and 0 bases for J; bases not matched to a gene: 6. Germline values: CDR1 GEAIGNYY, CDR2 EKD. This CDR3 is 17 amino acids long. This chain's CDR3 is CACDPLLGDTYTDKLIF. CDR3 bases: TGTGCCTGTGACCCTTTACTGGGGGATACGTACACCGATAAACTCATCTTT.

About this clone: With a much larger clone just one base away, this may be a read error. The chain has TRDV2 and TRDJ1; the match to TRDD3 covers 9 bases. Trimming took 3 bases from V and 0 from J; bases not matched to a gene: 10. The CDR3 is 17 amino acids. Germline loops: CDR1 GEAIGNYY, CDR2 EKD. CDR3 amino acids: CACDPLVLGEYTDKLIF. CDR3 in DNA: TGTGCCTGTGACCCCCTAGTACTGGGGGAGTACACCGATAAACTCATCTTT.

This clone qualifies as medium-sized. This sample includes further DNA sequences coding for the same CDR3. V and J are TRDV2 and TRDJ1; possible D gene TRDD3, 7 bases. V lost 1 base and J lost 0, with 23 bases in between. CDR1 is GEAIGNYY, CDR2 EKD, per germline. The CDR3 loop spans 19 amino acids. The chain's CDR3 is CACDTVSYVGEVYTDKLIF. The CDR3 DNA sequence: TGTGCCTGTGACACAGTCTCCTACGTGGGGGAGGTGTACACCGATAAACTCATCTTT.

This clone was found a few times. TCRdb's listed protein matches a much larger clone and diverges from this DNA's translation at residue 9, likely through a read error; the protein shown comes from the DNA. The chain couples TRDV2 to TRDJ1; unclear D gene. V was clipped by 0 bases and J by 4 bases, with 14 bases between them. Germline assignment: CDR1 GEAIGNYY and CDR2 EKD. The CDR3 runs to 15 residues. This CDR3 reads CACDTLGTTNDKLIF. Written as DNA, the CDR3 is TGTGCCTGTGACACCCTCGGGACGACCAACGATAAACTCATCTTT.